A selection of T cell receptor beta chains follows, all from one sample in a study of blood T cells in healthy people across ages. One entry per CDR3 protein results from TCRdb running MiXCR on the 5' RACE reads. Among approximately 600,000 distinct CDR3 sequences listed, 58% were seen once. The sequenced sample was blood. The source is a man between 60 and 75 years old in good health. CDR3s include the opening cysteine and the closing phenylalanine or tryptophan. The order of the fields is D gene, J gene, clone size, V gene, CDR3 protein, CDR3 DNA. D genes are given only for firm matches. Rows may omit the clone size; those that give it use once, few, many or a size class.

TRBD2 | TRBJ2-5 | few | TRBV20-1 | CSAPRGSGQETQYF | TGCAGTGCACCCCGGGGTAGCGGGCAAGAGACCCAGTACTTC
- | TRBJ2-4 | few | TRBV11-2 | CASRDIAMIWYF | TGTGCCAGCCGGGACATTGCGATGATCTGGTACTTC
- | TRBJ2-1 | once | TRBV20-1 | CSASVSGSNEQFF | TGCAGTGCTAGTGTTAGTGGGTCAAATGAGCAGTTCTTC
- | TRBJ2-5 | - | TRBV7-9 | CASSLTGYQETQYF | TGTGCCAGCAGCTTAACGGGGTACCAAGAGACCCAGTACTTC
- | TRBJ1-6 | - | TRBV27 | CASGGRPHSPLHF | TGTGCCAGCGGCGGTAGACCCCATTCACCCCTCCACTTT
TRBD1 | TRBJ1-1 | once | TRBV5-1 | CASSLAGTGVGTEAFF | TGCGCCAGCAGCTTGGCCGGGACAGGGGTTGGAACTGAAGCTTTCTTT
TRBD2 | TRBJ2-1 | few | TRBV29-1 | CSARLAGGEQFF | TGCAGCGCCCGACTAGCGGGGGGAGAGCAGTTCTTC
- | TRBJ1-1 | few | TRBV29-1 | CSVLEGLHTEAFF | TGCAGCGTTCTGGAGGGGTTGCACACTGAAGCTTTCTTT
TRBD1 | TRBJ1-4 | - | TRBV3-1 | CASSSRQGYEKLFF | TGTGCCAGCAGCTCCCGACAGGGGTACGAAAAACTGTTTTTT
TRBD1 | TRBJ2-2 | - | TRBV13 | CASSSPLGTGGNTGELFF | TGTGCCAGCAGCTCGCCTCTCGGGACAGGGGGGAACACCGGGGAGCTGTTTTTT
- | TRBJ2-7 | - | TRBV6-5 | CASSYSLGDEQYF | TGTGCCAGCAGTTACTCTTTGGGAGACGAGCAGTACTTC
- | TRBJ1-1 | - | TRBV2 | CASTPGVTAFF | TGTGCCAGCACCCCCGGGGTTACAGCTTTCTTT
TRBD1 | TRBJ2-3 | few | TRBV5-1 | CASCILGQANPQSTDTQYF | TGCGCCAGCTGCATACTCGGACAGGCGAACCCCCAAAGCACAGATACGCAGTATTTT
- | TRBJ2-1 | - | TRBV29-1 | CSGGSATQVGEQFF | TGCAGCGGGGGGTCTGCAACACAAGTCGGTGAGCAGTTCTTC
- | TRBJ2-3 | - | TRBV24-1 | CATSGDLRADTQYF | TGTGCCACCAGTGGGGACCTTCGTGCAGATACGCAGTATTTT
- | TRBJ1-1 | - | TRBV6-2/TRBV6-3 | CASSFSAGATEAFF | TGTGCCAGCAGTTTCTCCGCGGGGGCCACTGAAGCTTTCTTT
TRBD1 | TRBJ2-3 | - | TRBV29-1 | CSVGGGQGSDTQYF | TGCAGCGTCGGGGGGGGACAGGGGTCAGATACGCAGTATTTT
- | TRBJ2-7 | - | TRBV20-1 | CSARGGGQTSREQYF | TGCAGTGCTAGAGGGGGGGGACAGACCTCCCGGGAGCAGTACTTC
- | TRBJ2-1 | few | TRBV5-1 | CASSLDVSSYNEQFF | TGCGCCAGCAGCTTGGACGTTAGCTCCTACAATGAGCAGTTCTTC
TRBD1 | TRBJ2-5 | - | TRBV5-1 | CASSGTGTGTQYF | TGCGCCAGCAGCGGGACAGGGACCGGGACCCAGTACTTC
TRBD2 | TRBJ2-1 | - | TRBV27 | CASSKTGTSNNEQFF | TGTGCCAGCAGTAAGACTGGGACTAGCAACAATGAGCAGTTCTTC
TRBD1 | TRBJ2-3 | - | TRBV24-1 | CATSDSDRGADTQYF | TGTGCCACCAGTGACTCGGACAGGGGGGCCGATACGCAGTATTTT
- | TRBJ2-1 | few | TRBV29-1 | CSVWLGGGGEQFF | TGCAGCGTTTGGCTTGGAGGGGGGGGTGAGCAGTTCTTC
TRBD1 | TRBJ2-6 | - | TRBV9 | CASMEDRASGANVLTF | TGTGCCAGCATGGAGGACAGGGCCTCTGGGGCCAACGTCCTGACTTTC
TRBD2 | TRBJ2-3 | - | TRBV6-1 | CASSGPASGNTDTQYF | TGTGCCAGCAGTGGCCCGGCTAGCGGAAACACAGATACGCAGTATTTT
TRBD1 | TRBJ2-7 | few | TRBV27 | CASSLMDRAAGYEQYF | TGTGCCAGCAGTTTAATGGACAGGGCAGCCGGTTACGAGCAGTACTTC
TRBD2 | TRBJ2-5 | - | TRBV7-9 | CASSTSGGPETQYF | TGTGCCAGCAGCACCAGCGGGGGCCCAGAGACCCAGTACTTC
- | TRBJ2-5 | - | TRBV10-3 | CAISERNLQETQYF | TGTGCCATCAGTGAGCGGAACCTACAAGAGACCCAGTACTTC
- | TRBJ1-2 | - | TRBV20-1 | CSAPRGLGNYGYTF | TGCAGTGCTCCCCGAGGATTGGGGAACTATGGCTACACCTTC
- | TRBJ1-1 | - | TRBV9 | CASSVVGGANTEAFF | TGTGCCAGCAGCGTAGTCGGGGGCGCCAACACTGAAGCTTTCTTT
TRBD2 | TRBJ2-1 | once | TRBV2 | CASYAGLGTSGGGYNEQFF | TGTGCCAGCTACGCGGGTCTCGGGACTAGCGGGGGGGGGTACAATGAGCAGTTCTTC
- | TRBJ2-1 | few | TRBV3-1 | CASSSPVGAREQFF | TGTGCCAGCAGCTCGCCCGTAGGGGCTCGGGAGCAGTTCTTC
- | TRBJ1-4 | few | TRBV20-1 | CSARDRTALAAGTNEKLFF | TGCAGTGCTAGAGACAGGACCGCCCTCGCAGCGGGCACTAATGAAAAACTGTTTTTT
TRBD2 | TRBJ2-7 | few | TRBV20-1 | CSANPGGGGYEQYF | TGCAGTGCTAACCCGGGCGGGGGAGGCTACGAGCAGTACTTC
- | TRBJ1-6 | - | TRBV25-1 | CASSESTADNSPLHF | TGTGCCAGCAGTGAATCGACAGCTGATAATTCACCCCTCCACTTT
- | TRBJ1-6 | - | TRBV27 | CASPGRNNSPLHF | TGTGCCAGTCCCGGACGGAATAATTCACCCCTCCACTTT
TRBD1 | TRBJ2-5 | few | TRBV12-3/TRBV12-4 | CASSSSWPGQGPKETQYF | TGTGCCAGCAGCTCCAGTTGGCCGGGACAGGGACCGAAAGAGACCCAGTACTTC
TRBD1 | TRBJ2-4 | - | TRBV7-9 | CASSYFQGAPHIQYF | TGTGCCAGCTCCTATTTTCAGGGGGCGCCCCACATTCAGTACTTC
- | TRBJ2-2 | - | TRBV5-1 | CASSLGTPGGELFF | TGCGCCAGCAGCCTCGGAACGCCAGGAGGGGAGCTGTTTTTT
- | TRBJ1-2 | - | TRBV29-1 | CSGELGNGYTF | TGCAGCGGTGAATTAGGGAATGGCTACACCTTC
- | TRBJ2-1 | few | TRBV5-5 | CASSTGTVNEQFF | TGTGCCAGCAGTACCGGGACGGTTAATGAGCAGTTCTTC
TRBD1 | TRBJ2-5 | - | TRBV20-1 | CSARGQGQTQYF | TGCAGTGCTCGCGGACAGGGACAGACCCAGTACTTC
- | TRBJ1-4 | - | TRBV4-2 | CASSVNREPNEKLFF | TGTGCCAGCAGCGTAAACAGGGAACCTAATGAAAAACTGTTTTTT
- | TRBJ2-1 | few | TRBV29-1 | CSVERGSGNEQFF | TGCAGCGTTGAACGGGGGTCGGGCAATGAGCAGTTCTTC
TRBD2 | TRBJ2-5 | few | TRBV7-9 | CASSRGTIQETQYF | TGTGCCAGCAGCCGTGGGACTATACAAGAGACCCAGTACTTC
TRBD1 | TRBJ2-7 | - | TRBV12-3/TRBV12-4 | CASSSEGQGSSYEQYF | TGTGCCAGCAGCTCCGAAGGACAGGGGTCTTCCTACGAGCAGTACTTC
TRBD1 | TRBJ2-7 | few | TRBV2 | CASSVRTGGYEQYF | TGTGCCAGCAGTGTTAGGACAGGGGGCTACGAGCAGTACTTC
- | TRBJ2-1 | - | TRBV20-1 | CSARIASALSYNEQFF | TGCAGTGCTAGAATAGCTAGCGCTCTCTCCTACAATGAGCAGTTCTTC
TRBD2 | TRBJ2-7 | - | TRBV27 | CASRGGTSRNPYEQYF | TGTGCCAGCAGGGGGGGGACTAGCAGAAATCCATACGAGCAGTACTTC
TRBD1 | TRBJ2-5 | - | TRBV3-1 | CASSSIGTGGYNEQYF | TGTGCCAGCAGCTCCATTGGGACAGGGGGTTACAATGAGCAGTACTTC
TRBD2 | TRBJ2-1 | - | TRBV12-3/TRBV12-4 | CASTPWGSGGYNEQFF | TGTGCCAGCACCCCCTGGGGTAGCGGGGGGTACAATGAGCAGTTCTTC
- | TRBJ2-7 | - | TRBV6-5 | CASSYSKGYYEQYF | TGTGCCAGCAGTTACTCGAAGGGGTACTACGAGCAGTACTTC
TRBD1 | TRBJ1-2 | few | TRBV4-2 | CASSQDPGTGDNYGYTF | TGTGCCAGCAGCCAAGACCCAGGGACAGGGGATAACTATGGCTACACCTTC